Sequencing of this TCR beta chain was carried out in a study of vaccination and CD4 T cells after COVID-19. The overall study: Post-diagnosis, post-COVID samples were collected after a median around 97 days, ranging 35 to 161. Study-wide results and caveats: Median 86.3% of reactive clones detected in convalescent patients emerged only post-vaccination.

In TCRdb, the PCR reads were re-called with MiXCR into one record per CDR3 protein. The table has 30,000 or so distinct CDR3 sequences, about 47% seen once. As to this clonotype: Its antigen remains unknown.

This sample's time point: late sampling 161 to 241 days after vaccination in three convalescent patients. The germline CDR1 and CDR2 sequences are DFQATT and SNEGSKA (reference sequence). The CDR3 covers 13 residues. The ends lost 2 bases at V and 3 bases at J; junction bases unmatched: 4. Sample: CD4+ T cells from blood, taken about 7 months after SARS-CoV-2 vaccination. The chain combines TRBV20-1 with TRBJ2-7, with 7 bases aligning to TRBD2. The origin of this receptor is a human donor who had recovered from COVID-19. The CDR3, as DNA: TGCAGTGCTAGACGAGCGGGGTACTACGAGCAGTACTTC. As protein: CSARRAGYYEQYF.